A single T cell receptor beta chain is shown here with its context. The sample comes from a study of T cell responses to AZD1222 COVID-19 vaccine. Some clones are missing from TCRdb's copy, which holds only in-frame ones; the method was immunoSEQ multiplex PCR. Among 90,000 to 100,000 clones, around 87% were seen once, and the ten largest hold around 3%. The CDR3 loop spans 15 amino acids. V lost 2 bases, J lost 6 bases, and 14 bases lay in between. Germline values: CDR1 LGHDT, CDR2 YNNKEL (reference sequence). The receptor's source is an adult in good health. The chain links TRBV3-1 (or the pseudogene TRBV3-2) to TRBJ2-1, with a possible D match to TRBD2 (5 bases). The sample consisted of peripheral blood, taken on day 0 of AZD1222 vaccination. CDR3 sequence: CASSQRGRRRNEQFF. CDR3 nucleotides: TGTGCCAGCAGCCAACGGGGTCGTAGACGCAATGAGCAGTTCTTC.